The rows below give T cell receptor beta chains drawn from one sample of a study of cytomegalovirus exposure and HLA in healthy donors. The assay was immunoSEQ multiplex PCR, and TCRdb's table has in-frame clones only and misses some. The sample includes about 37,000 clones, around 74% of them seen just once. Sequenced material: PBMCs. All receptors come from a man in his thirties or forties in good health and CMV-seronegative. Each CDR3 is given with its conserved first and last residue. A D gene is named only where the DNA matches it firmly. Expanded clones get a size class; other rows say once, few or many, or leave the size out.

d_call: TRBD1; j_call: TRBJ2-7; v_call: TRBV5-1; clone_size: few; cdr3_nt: TGCGCCAGCAGCACGGACAGGGGAACCTACGAGCAGTACTTC; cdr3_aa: CASSTDRGTYEQYF
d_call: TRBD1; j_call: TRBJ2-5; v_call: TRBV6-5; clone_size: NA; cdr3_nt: TGTGCCAGCAGAAGGGACAGGCGGAGCCAAGAGACCCAGTACTTC; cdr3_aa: CASRRDRRSQETQYF
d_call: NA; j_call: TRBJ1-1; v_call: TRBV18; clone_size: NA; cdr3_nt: TGTGCCAGCTCACCACCGCAGGGAAGTAGGATGAACACTGAAGCTTTCTTT; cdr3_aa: CASSPPQGSRMNTEAFF
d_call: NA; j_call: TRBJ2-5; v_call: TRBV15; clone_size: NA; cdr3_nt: TGTGCCACCAGCAGAACCCCGCCGGGACGAGGGGGGGGTATGGAGACCCAGTACTTC; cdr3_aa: CATSRTPPGRGGGMETQYF
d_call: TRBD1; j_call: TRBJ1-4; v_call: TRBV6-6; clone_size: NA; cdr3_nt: TGTGCCAGCAGCGAACAGGGGGGGGGTGAAAAACTGTTTTTT; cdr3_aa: CASSEQGGGEKLFF
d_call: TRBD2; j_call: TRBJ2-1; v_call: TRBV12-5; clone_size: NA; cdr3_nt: TGTGCTAGCGGGGGGGGGAGCTCCTACAATGAGCAGTTCTTC; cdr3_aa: CASGGGSSYNEQFF
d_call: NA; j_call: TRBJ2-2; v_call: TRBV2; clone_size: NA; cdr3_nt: TGTGCCAGCAGTGGTAACGGCGGGACCGGGGAGCTGTTTTTT; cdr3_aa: CASSGNGGTGELFF
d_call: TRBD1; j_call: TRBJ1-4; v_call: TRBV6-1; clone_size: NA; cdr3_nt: TGTGCCAGCGTGGGGACAGCCAGTTCTTTTGGAAAACTGTTTTTT; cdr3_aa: CASVGTASSFGKLFF
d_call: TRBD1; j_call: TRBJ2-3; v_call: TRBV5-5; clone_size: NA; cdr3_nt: TGTGCCAGCAGCATACCGGGACAGGGTACAGATACGCAGTATTTT; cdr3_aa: CASSIPGQGTDTQYF
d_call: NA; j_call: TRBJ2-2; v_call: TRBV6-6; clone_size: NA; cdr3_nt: TGTGCCAGCAGCCGTGAGGGGGAGTACACCGGGGAGCTGTTTTTT; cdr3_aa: CASSREGEYTGELFF
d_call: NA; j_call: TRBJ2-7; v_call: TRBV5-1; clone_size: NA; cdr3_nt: TGCGCCAGCAGCTTGGATCCCGCTAGCTCCTACGAGCAGTACTTC; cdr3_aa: CASSLDPASSYEQYF
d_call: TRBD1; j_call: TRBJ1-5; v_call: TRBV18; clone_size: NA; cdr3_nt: TGTGCCAGCTCACTTACCGGGACAGGGCTCAGCAATCAGCCCCAGCATTTT; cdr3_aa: CASSLTGTGLSNQPQHF
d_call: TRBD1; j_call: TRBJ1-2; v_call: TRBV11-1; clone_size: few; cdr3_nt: TGTGCCAGCAGCCCGACAGGGGCGAAGGGCTACCCCTTC; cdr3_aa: CASSPTGAKGYPF
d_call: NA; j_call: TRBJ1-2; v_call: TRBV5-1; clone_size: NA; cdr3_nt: TGCGCCAGCAGCGAAGGTCGCGGTGCTAACTATGGCTACACCTTC; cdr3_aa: CASSEGRGANYGYTF
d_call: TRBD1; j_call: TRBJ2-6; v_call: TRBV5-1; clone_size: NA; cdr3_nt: TGCGCCAGCAGCTTGGGGGACAGCCCCTCTGGGGCCAACGTCCTGACTTTC; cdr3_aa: CASSLGDSPSGANVLTF
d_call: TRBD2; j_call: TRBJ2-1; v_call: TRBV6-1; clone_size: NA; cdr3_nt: TGTGCCAGCAGTGGTGGACTAGTTTTCTCCTACAATGAGCAGTTCTTC; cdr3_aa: CASSGGLVFSYNEQFF
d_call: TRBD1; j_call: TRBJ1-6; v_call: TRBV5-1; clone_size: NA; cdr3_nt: TGCGCCAGCAGCCCGGGGACAGTTGGTTCACCCCTCCACTTT; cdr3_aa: CASSPGTVGSPLHF
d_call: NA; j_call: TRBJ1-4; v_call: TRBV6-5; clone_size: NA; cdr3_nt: TGTGCCAGCAGTTATAGGAGCAGTTCCGAAAAACTGTTTTTT; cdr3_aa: CASSYRSSSEKLFF
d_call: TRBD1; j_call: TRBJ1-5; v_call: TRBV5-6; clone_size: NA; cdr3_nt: TGTGCCAGCAGCCTACAGGGGCATGGTCAGCCCCAGCATTTT; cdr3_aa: CASSLQGHGQPQHF
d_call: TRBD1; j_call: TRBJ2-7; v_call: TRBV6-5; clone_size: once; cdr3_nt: TGTGCCAGCAGTTATACAGGGGTAGAGTACGAGCAGTACTTC; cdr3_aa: CASSYTGVEYEQYF
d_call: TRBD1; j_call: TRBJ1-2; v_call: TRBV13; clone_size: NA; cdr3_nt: TGTGCCAGCAGGGAAGAAGGGGGACAGGGATCCTATGGCTACACCTTC; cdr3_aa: CASREEGGQGSYGYTF
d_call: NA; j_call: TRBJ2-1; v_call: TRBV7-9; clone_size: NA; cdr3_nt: TGTGCCAGCAGCTTAGTTAGTCCGGGGGTTGAGCAGTTCTTC; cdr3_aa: CASSLVSPGVEQFF
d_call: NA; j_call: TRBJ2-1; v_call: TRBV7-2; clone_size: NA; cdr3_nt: TGTGCCAGCAGCTTTAAACAGGGTTATGAGCAGTTCTTC; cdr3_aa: CASSFKQGYEQFF
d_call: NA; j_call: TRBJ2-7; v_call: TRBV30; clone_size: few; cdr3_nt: TGTGCCTCCTCGAGTGTCTCCGGGAGCGCACCGTACTTC; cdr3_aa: CASSSVSGSAPYF
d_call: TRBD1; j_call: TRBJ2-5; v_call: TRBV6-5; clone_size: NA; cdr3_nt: TGTGCCAGCAGGGCGGACAGGGGGCGGGGCGAGACCCAGTACTTC; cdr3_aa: CASRADRGRGETQYF
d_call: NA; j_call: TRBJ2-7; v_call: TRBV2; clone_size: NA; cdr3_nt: TGTGCCAGCAGTGACGAGGGCTACGAGCAGTACTTC; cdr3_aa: CASSDEGYEQYF
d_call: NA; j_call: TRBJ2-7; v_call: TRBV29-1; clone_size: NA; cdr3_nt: TGCAGCGCGACACTAGGGACATTACGCTACGAGCAGTACTTC; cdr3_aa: CSATLGTLRYEQYF
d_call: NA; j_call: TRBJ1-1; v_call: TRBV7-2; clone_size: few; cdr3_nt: TGTGCCAGCAGCTTAGTGGCAGCGGTGCAGAACACTGAAGCTTTCTTT; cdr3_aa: CASSLVAAVQNTEAFF
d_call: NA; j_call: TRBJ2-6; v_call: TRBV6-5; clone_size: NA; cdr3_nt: TGTGCCAGCAGTTGGGCGGGGGCCAACGTCCTGACTTTC; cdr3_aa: CASSWAGANVLTF
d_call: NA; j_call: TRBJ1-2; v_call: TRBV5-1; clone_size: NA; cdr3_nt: TGCGCCAGCCGTAGCTCTCGGCTTGACTATGGCTACACCTTC; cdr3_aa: CASRSSRLDYGYTF
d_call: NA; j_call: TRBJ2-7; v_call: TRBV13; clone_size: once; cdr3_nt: TGTGCCAGCAGCTTAGGGGGGGGTTCTAGCTCCCGGAACTCCTACGAGCAGTACTTC; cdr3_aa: CASSLGGGSSSRNSYEQYF
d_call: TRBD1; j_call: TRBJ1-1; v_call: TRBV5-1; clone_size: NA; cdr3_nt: TGCGCCAGCAGCATACAGGGGGTTACTGAAGCTTTCTTT; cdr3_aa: CASSIQGVTEAFF
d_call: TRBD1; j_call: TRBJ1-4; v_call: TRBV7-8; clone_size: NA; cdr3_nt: TGTGCCAGCAGCCCCAGGGGGGGACAGGGAGGTGAAAAACTGTTTTTT; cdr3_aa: CASSPRGGQGGEKLFF
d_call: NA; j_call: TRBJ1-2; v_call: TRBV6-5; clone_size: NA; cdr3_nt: TGTGCCAGCAGTTACTGGCAGGGTAACTATGGCTACACCTTC; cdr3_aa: CASSYWQGNYGYTF
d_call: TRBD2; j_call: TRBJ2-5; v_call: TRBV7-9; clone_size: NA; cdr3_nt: TGTGCCAGCAGCTTAGAGTTAGCGGGAGGGCCGGAGACCCAGTACTTC; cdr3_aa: CASSLELAGGPETQYF
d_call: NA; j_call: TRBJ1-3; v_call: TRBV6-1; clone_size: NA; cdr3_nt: TGTGCCAGCAGTGAAAAACCAGACTCTGGAAACACCATATATTTT; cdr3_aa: CASSEKPDSGNTIYF
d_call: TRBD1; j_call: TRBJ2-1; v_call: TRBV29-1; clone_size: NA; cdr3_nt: TGCAGCGTTGGGGACAGGGCCTCCTACAATGAGCAGTTCTTC; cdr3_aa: CSVGDRASYNEQFF
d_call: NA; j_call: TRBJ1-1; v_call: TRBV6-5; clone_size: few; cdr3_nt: TGTGCCAGCAGTTACTCCAGGAGGGGCAACACTGAAGCTTTCTTT; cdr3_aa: CASSYSRRGNTEAFF
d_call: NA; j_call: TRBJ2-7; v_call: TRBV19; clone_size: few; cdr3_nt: TGTGCCAGTAGTGCGGGGGCGGCCTACGAGCAGTACTTC; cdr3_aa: CASSAGAAYEQYF
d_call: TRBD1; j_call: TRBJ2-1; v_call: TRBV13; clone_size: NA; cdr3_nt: TGTGCCAGCAGCTTAGAAAAGACAGGGTATCCCTACAATGAGCAGTTCTTC; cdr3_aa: CASSLEKTGYPYNEQFF
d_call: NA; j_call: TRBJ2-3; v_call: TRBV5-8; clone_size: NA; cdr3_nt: TGTGCCAGTAACAACAGGCGTACGTCTAGCACAGATACGCAGTATTTT; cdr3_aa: CASNNRRTSSTDTQYF
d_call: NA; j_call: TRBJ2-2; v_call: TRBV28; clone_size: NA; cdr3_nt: TGTGCCAGCAGGATACCGGGACAGAACACCGGGGAGCTGTTTTTT; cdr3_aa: CASRIPGQNTGELFF
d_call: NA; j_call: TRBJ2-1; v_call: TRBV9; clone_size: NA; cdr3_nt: TGTGCCAGCAGTGCCCGAACAGGGAGCTCCTACAATGAGCAGTTCTTC; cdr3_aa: CASSARTGSSYNEQFF
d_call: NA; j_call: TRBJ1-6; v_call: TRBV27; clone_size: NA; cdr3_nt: TGTGCCAGCAGTTTATCTCAGGGGCCTGGTTCACCCCTCCACTTT; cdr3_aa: CASSLSQGPGSPLHF
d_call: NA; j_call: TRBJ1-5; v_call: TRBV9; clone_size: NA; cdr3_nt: TGTGCCAGCAGCGTAAGAGGCAAGAATAGCAATCAGCCCCAGCATTTT; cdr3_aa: CASSVRGKNSNQPQHF
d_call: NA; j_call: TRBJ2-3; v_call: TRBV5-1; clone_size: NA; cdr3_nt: TGCGCCAGCAGCCCGACCGTCAGGGCCAGTGATACGCAGTATTTT; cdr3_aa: CASSPTVRASDTQYF
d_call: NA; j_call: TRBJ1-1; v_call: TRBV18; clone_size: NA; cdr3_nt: TGTGCCAGCTCACCGGTCAGGGCCGGGCTCACTGAAGCTTTCTTT; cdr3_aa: CASSPVRAGLTEAFF
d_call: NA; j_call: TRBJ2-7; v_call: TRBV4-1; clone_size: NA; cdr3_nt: TGCGCCAGCAGCCAAGTCGGACAGTCGCGCTACGAGCAGTACTTC; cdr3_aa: CASSQVGQSRYEQYF
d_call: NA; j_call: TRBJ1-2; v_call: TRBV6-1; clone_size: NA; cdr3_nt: TGTGCCAGCGGGGCCGGGGGGTTTAACTATGGCTACCCCTTC; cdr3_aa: CASGAGGFNYGYPF
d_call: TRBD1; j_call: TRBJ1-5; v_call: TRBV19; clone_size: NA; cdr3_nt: TGTGCCAGTAGTTTCGACAGGGATAGCAATCAGCCCCAGCATTTT; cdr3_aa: CASSFDRDSNQPQHF
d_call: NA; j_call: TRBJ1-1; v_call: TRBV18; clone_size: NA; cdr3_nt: TGTGCCAGCTCACTTCCAGGGGCCACTGAAGCTTTCTTT; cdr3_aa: CASSLPGATEAFF